These 18 T cell receptor beta chains share one sample of origin, sequenced in a study of blood T cell repertoires in COVID-19. The assay was immunoSEQ multiplex PCR, and TCRdb's table has in-frame clones only and misses some. The table has 150,000 to 190,000 clones, 70% to 90% seen once. Sequencing was carried out using peripheral blood. The receptors come from a woman between 55 and 75 years old with COVID-19, enrolled during active disease.

Comment on this clone: Other DNA sequences in this specimen translate into the identical CDR3. V and J are TRBV10-3 and TRBJ2-2; 8 bases are shared with TRBD1. CDR3 size: 14 residues. V lost 8 bases and J lost 3; bases outside the gene matches: 5. Germline assignment: CDR1 ENHRY and CDR2 SYGVKD. CDR3 sequence: CAISAGGDTGELFF. DNA for the CDR3: TGTGCCATCTCGGCAGGGGGCGACACCGGGGAGCTGTTTTTT.

The chain couples TRBV5-8 to TRBJ2-7, with D uncertain. The CDR3 spans 12 residues. The ends were cut back, 4 bases at V and 7 bases at J, with 12 bases in the middle. Germline V lookup: CDR1 SGHTS, CDR2 YDEGEE. Here the CDR3 DNA reads TGTGCCAGCAGCAGGTCCCCTAGGGAGCAGTACTTC. It is translated as CASSRSPREQYF.

J is TRBJ2-4 and V is TRBV5-8; 10 bases are shared with TRBD1. CDR3 size: 12 residues. CDR1 SGHTS and CDR2 YDEGEE come from the germline V gene. Trimming cost V 7 bases and J 9 bases; bases outside gene matches: 4. This chain's CDR3 is CASLDRGSIQYF. The CDR3 nucleotides are TGTGCCAGCTTGGACAGGGGGAGCATTCAGTACTTC. Full variable domain (missing parts from reference TRBV5-8 and TRBJ2-4): EAGVTQSPTHLIKTRGQQATLRCSPISGHTSVYWYQQALGLGLQFLLWYDEGEERNRGNFPPRFSGRQFPNYSSELNVNALELEDSALYLCASLDRGSIQYFGAGTRLSVL.

CDR3 in amino acids: CASSLRGLEADTQYF. The CDR3, as DNA: TGTGCCAGCAGCTTGAGGGGGTTAGAGGCCGATACGCAGTATTTT. The chain employs TRBV5-8 and TRBJ2-3; TRBD1 might be the D (6 bases). Between the trimmed V and J ends, which lost 1 base and 6 bases, there was a span of 15 bases. The CDR3 has 15 amino acids. The germline gives CDR1 SGHTS, CDR2 YDEGEE. Full variable domain (missing parts from reference TRBV5-8 and TRBJ2-3): EAGVTQSPTHLIKTRGQQATLRCSPISGHTSVYWYQQALGLGLQFLLWYDEGEERNRGNFPPRFSGRQFPNYSSELNVNALELEDSALYLCASSLRGLEADTQYFGPGTRLTVL.

CDR3 nucleotide sequence: TGCGCCAGCAGCTGGGGCGGGGGTGGCGAGCAGTACGTC. Encoded protein: CASSWGGGGEQYV. The chain joins TRBV5-1 to TRBJ2-7; 7 nucleotides match TRBD2. The length of the CDR3 is 13 residues. Germline values: CDR1 SGHRS, CDR2 YFSETQ. Losses at the gene ends were 3 bases for V and 6 bases for J; bases not matched to a gene: 6.

This clone came up a few times. This chain connects TRBV7-2 to TRBJ1-2; maybe TRBD1 (5 bases). The CDR3 runs 14 residues. V was cut by 1 base and J by 7 bases, with 13 bases left in between. Germline values: CDR1 SGHTA, CDR2 FQGNSA. CDR3 coding DNA: TGTGCCAGCAGCTTAGGCAGCGGGGGTCCTGGCTACACCTTC. Encoded protein: CASSLGSGGPGYTF.

This chain connects TRBV5-5 to TRBJ1-1; D gene ambiguous. Germline-derived CDR1 and CDR2 are SGHKS and YYEKEE (reference sequence). This CDR3 comprises 14 residues. V was clipped by 0 bases and J by 0 bases, with 6 bases between them. Written as DNA, the CDR3 is TGTGCCAGCAGCTTGGTACAGATGAACACTGAAGCTTTCTTT. The encoded protein is CASSLVQMNTEAFF.

This chain uses TRBV19 with TRBJ1-2, with D maybe TRBD1 (5 bases). V was clipped by 1 base and J by 3 bases, with 12 bases between them. CDR3 length equals 15 residues. Germline CDR1 and CDR2: LNHDA and SQIVND (reference sequence). CDR3 sequence reads: CASSIVTPRDYGYTF. CDR3 DNA sequence: TGTGCCAGTAGTATAGTAACGCCCAGGGACTATGGCTACACCTTC.

The genes are TRBV27 and TRBJ2-2; D remains ambiguous. The CDR3 contains 14 residues. Trimming removed 7 bases from V and 1 base from J, with 10 bases in between. Germline CDR1 reads MNHEY; CDR2 reads SMNVEV (reference sequence). CDR3 sequence (DNA): TGTGCCAGCAATTCGAGGAGGAACACCGGGGAGCTGTTTTTT. Protein sequence: CASNSRRNTGELFF.

This clone was seen a single time. The chain uses TRBV14 and TRBJ2-1, with TRBD1 matching 10 bases. CDR3 length: 16 residues. Trimming cost V 5 bases and J 2 bases; bases outside gene matches: 6. Germline loops: CDR1 SGHDN, CDR2 FVKESK. The CDR3 region has the DNA TGTGCCAGCAGCAAACGGACAGGGGGTGCCTACAATGAGCAGTTCTTC. Its translation is CASSKRTGGAYNEQFF.

The chain combines TRBV30 with TRBJ1-4; D ambiguous. The CDR3 spans 13 residues. V lost 2 bases, J lost 4 bases, and 8 bases lay in between. Germline CDR1 and CDR2: GTSNPN and SVGIG (reference sequence). For the CDR3, the DNA is TGTGCCTGGAGTCCCGGACTTAATGAAAAACTGTTTTTT. It yields the protein CAWSPGLNEKLFF.

This clone has just one count. This sequence joins TRBV27 and TRBJ1-2; 9 bases map to TRBD1. The CDR3 extends over 14 amino acids. Germline V gene sequence: CDR1 MNHEY, CDR2 SMNVEV (reference sequence). The V and J ends lost 5 bases and 8 bases, in that order; junction bases with no gene match: 9. The CDR3 DNA sequence: TGTGCCAGCAGTCCGCCCGGGACAGGGAAGGGCTACACCTTC. This encodes CASSPPGTGKGYTF.

The genes are TRBV7-2 and TRBJ2-3; no clear D. V was shortened by 0 bases and J by 5 bases, with 9 bases between the two germline ends. This CDR3 has 14 amino acids. In germline, CDR1 is SGHTA, CDR2 FQGNSA. The CDR3 protein is CASSLATSGDTQYF. As DNA, the CDR3 is TGTGCCAGCAGCTTAGCGACCTCGGGAGATACGCAGTATTTT.

The genes are TRBV5-1 and TRBJ2-3; maybe TRBD2 (5 bases). There are 14 residues in the CDR3. Trimming left V 0 bases short and J 6 bases short, with 11 bases between. Germline values: CDR1 SGHRS, CDR2 YFSETQ. The CDR3: CASSLERARDTQYF. CDR3 bases: TGCGCCAGCAGCTTGGAGAGGGCAAGGGATACGCAGTATTTT. The whole variable domain, filled in from reference TRBV5-1 and TRBJ2-3, reads KAGVTQTPRYLIKTRGQQVTLSCSPISGHRSVSWYQQTPGQGLQFLFEYFSETQRNKGNFPGRFSGRQFSNSRSEMNVSTLELGDSALYLCASSLERARDTQYFGPGTRLTVL.

The V call is TRBV19, the J call TRBJ1-6; D possibly corresponds to TRBD1 (6 bases). V was trimmed by 3 bases and J by 8 bases, leaving 11 bases between them. CDR3 length equals 14 residues. Germline values: CDR1 LNHDA, CDR2 SQIVND (reference sequence). CDR3 sequence (DNA): TGTGCCAGTAGTATTCAGGGGACGGATTCACCCCTCCACTTT. Its translation is CASSIQGTDSPLHF.

This chain connects TRBV19 to TRBJ1-2; 7 nucleotides agree with TRBD1. The CDR3 loop spans 15 amino acids. Per the germline V gene, CDR1 is LNHDA and CDR2 is SQIVND (reference sequence). V shed 8 bases, J shed 5 bases, and the junction held 14 bases outside the gene matches. CDR3 loop: CASSHRDSGAYGYTF. The CDR3 DNA reads TGTGCCAGTTCACACCGGGACAGTGGGGCGTATGGCTACACCTTC.

This chain links TRBV7-9 with TRBJ1-2; unclear D gene. The germline CDR1 and CDR2 sequences are SEHNR and FQNEAQ (reference sequence). The CDR3 has 11 residues. V was pared by 4 bases and J by 8 bases, with 8 bases between. The DNA of the CDR3 is TGTGCCAGCAGCTCGTCCTACGGCTACACCTTC. It translates to CASSSSYGYTF. Full variable domain (outside the CDR3, taken from reference TRBV7-9 and TRBJ1-2): DTGVSQNPRHKITKRGQNVTFRCDPISEHNRLYWYRQTLGQGPEFLTYFQNEAQLEKSRLLSDRFSAERPKGSFSTLEIQRTEQGDSAMYLCASSSSYGYTFGSGTRLTVV.

This clone appeared a few times. The rearrangement uses TRBV18 and TRBJ1-6, with D tentatively TRBD1 (5 bases). CDR3 length equals 15 residues. The ends were cut back, 0 bases at V and 6 bases at J, with 9 bases in the middle. Germline V gene sequence: CDR1 KGHSH, CDR2 LQKENI. CDR3 in DNA: TGTGCCAGCTCACCACCGGGGGGGGTTAATTCACCCCTCCACTTT. It encodes CASSPPGGVNSPLHF.